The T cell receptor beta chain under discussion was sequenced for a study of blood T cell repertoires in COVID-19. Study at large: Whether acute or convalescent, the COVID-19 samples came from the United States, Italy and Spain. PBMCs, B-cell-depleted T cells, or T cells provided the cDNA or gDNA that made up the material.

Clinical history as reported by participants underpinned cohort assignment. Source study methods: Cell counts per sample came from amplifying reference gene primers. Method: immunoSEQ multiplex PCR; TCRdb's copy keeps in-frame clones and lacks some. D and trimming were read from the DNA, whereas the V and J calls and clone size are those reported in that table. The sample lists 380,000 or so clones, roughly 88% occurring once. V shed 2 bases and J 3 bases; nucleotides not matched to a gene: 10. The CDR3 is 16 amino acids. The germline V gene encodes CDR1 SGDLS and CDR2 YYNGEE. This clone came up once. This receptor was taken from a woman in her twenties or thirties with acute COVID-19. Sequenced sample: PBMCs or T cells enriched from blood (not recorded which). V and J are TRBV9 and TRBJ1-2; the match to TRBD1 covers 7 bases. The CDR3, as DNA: TGTGCCAGCAGCGTTGCCGGGACAGAAGCTTACTATGGCTACACCTTC. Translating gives CASSVAGTEAYYGYTF.